Below are 14 T cell receptor beta chains sequenced from a single sample in a study of T cells expressing NK-cell markers. Reprocessing the 5' RACE reads, TCRdb reports a single entry for every CDR3 protein and omits DNA. Its table records 450,000 to 600,000 distinct CDR3 sequences. Source material: blood T cells: a sorted CD56 or NKG2C T cell subset, CD4+ or CD8+ T cells, or bulk PBMC T cells (not recorded which). These receptors were obtained from a young man in good health.

This chain links TRBV28 with TRBJ1-1; TCRdb's D call of TRBD1 is untestable without DNA. Germline-derived CDR1 and CDR2 are MDHEN and SYDVKM. The CDR3 is 15 residues long. The CDR3 sequence: CASPPATPKDSEAFF.

The V gene is TRBV29-1, the J gene TRBJ1-1. Germline assignment: CDR1 SQVTM and CDR2 ANQGSEA. The CDR3 has 13 residues. CDR3 region: CSVQGRLMAEAFF.

This chain's CDR3 is CASTPGSRGEQFF. J is TRBJ2-1 and V is TRBV7-2; lacking DNA, the TRBD1 call made by TCRdb goes unchecked. This CDR3 region has 13 residues. CDR1 and CDR2 from the germline V gene are SGHTA and FQGNSA.

The V call is TRBV11-2, the J call TRBJ2-1; the D gene TCRdb calls, TRBD2, cannot be checked with no DNA. The V gene's germline CDR1 is SGHAT and CDR2 FQNNGV. The CDR3 sequence is 17 residues long. CDR3 amino acids: CASSSMGLAGGYNEQFF.

CDR3 residues: CASSMKQPNYGYTF. This chain joins TRBV19 and TRBJ1-2. The CDR3 has 14 residues. Germline V gene lookup returns CDR1 LNHDA and CDR2 SQIVND (reference sequence).

The chain recombines TRBV7-2 with TRBJ2-1; TCRdb returns TRBD1, unconfirmable since there is no DNA. The CDR3 is 17 amino acids. Germline V gives CDR1 SGHTA, CDR2 FQGNSA. This CDR3 is CASSFQPGQGIQNEQFF.

This sequence joins TRBV20-1 and TRBJ2-1; TCRdb names TRBD2, which stays unverified in the absence of DNA. The CDR3 loop spans 13 amino acids. The germline gives CDR1 DFQATT, CDR2 SNEGSKA (reference sequence). This chain's CDR3 is CSAGREVVNEQFF.

The J gene is TRBJ2-7, the V gene TRBV7-4; without DNA, the TCRdb call of TRBD2 cannot be checked. Germline CDR1 reads SGHVT; CDR2 reads SQSDAQ. The CDR3 is 19 residues long. The CDR3: CASSLRTDPSAGGFYEQYF.

The rearrangement joins TRBV12-3 or TRBV12-4 to TRBJ1-5. CDR3 length: 15 amino acids. This chain's CDR3 is CATSGWGGSNQPQHF.

V and J are TRBV10-3 and TRBJ2-2; no DNA is available, so the TRBD2 call from TCRdb remains unchecked. The V gene's germline CDR1 is ENHRY and CDR2 SYGVKD. The CDR3 is 18 amino acids. CDR3 protein: CAISDTTGLASNTGELFF.

The chain uses TRBV5-1 and TRBJ1-2. The germline V gene has CDR1 SGHRS and CDR2 YFSETQ. The CDR3 runs to 13 residues. The CDR3 sequence is CASSLEVDYGYTF.

The chain is built from TRBV5-4 and TRBJ2-4. CDR3 length: 12 residues. The germline V gene has CDR1 SGHNT and CDR2 YYREEE (reference sequence). The CDR3 sequence: CASSLESAIQYF. The complete variable domain, with remaining parts taken from reference TRBV5-4 and TRBJ2-4, reads ETGVTQSPTHLIKTRGQQVTLRCSSQSGHNTVSWYQQALGQGPQFIFQYYREEENGRGNFPPRFSGLQFPNYSSELNVNALELDDSALYLCASSLESAIQYFGAGTRLSVL.

V and J are TRBV5-5 and TRBJ1-1; TCRdb calls TRBD1, which cannot be checked without DNA. The germline gives CDR1 SGHKS, CDR2 YYEKEE (reference sequence). The CDR3 loop spans 12 amino acids. The CDR3 sequence: CASSPGQAGAFF.

The V and J genes are TRBV25-1 and TRBJ2-2; the D gene TCRdb calls, TRBD1, cannot be checked with no DNA. CDR3 length: 17 residues. Per the germline V gene, CDR1 is MGHDK and CDR2 is SYGVNS. The CDR3 sequence is CASSESEPGGGTGELFF.